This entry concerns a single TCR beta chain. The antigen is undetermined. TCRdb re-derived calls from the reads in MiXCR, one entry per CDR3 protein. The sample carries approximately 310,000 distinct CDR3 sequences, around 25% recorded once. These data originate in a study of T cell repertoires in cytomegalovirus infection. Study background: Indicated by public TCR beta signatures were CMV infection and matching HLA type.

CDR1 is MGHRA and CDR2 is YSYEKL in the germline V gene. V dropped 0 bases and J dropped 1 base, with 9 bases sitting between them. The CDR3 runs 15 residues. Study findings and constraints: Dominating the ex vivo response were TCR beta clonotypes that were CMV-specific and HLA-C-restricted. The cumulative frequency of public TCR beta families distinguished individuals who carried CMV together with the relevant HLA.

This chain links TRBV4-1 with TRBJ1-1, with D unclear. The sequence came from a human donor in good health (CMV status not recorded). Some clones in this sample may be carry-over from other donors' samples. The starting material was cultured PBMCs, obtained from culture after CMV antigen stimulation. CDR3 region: CASSQEGGWNTEAFF. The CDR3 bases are TGCGCCAGCAGCCAAGAAGGTGGTTGGAACACTGAAGCTTTCTTT.